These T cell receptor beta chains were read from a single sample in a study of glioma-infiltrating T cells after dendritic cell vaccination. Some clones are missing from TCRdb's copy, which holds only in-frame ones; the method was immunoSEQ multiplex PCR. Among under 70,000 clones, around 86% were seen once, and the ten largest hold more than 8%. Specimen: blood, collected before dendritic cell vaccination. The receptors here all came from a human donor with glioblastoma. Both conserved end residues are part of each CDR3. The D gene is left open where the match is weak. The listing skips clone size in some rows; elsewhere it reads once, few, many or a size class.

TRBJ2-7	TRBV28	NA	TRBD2	CASSAGLAGIRF	TGTGCCAGCAGTGCCGGACTAGCGGGGATCCGCTTC
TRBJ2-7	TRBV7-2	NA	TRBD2	CASSRGGAREQYF	TGTGCCAGCAGCCGCGGGGGGGCCCGGGAGCAGTACTTC
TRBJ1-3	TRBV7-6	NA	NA	CASSAYHGDTIYF	TGTGCCAGCAGCGCTTATCACGGAGACACCATATATTTT
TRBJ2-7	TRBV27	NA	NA	CASSYVQEEQYF	TGTGCCAGCAGCTACGTCCAGGAAGAGCAGTACTTC
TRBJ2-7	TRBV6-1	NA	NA	CASRKQAYEQYF	TGTGCCAGCAGGAAACAGGCGTACGAGCAGTACTTC
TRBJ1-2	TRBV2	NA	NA	CASSASGGPDYGYTF	TGTGCCAGCAGTGCCTCCGGGGGACCGGACTATGGCTACACCTTC
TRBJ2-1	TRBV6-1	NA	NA	CASKGTPYNEQFF	TGTGCCAGCAAGGGGACACCCTACAATGAGCAGTTCTTC
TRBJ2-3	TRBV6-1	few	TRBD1	CASSEKQGGTDTQYF	TGTGCCAGCAGTGAGAAACAGGGGGGCACAGATACGCAGTATTTT
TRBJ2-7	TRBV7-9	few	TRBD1	CASRWTGRDEQYF	TGTGCCAGCCGCTGGACAGGGCGGGACGAGCAGTACTTC
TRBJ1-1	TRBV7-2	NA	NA	CASSLLENTEAFF	TGTGCCAGCAGCCTCCTAGAGAACACTGAAGCTTTCTTT
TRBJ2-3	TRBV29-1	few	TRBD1	CSVEGQGFTDTQYF	TGCAGCGTTGAAGGACAGGGGTTCACAGATACGCAGTATTTT
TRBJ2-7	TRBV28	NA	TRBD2	CASSLGGVRDEQYF	TGTGCCAGCAGTTTAGGGGGGGTTAGGGACGAGCAGTACTTC
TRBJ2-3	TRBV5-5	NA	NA	CASSGGSAGWEDTQYF	TGTGCCAGCAGCGGGGGGTCGGCGGGGTGGGAGGATACGCAGTATTTT
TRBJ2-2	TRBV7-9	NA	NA	CASSFEGLLTGELFF	TGTGCCAGCAGCTTTGAAGGACTGCTAACCGGGGAGCTGTTTTTT
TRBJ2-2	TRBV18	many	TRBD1	CASSGQGYTGELFF	TGTGCCAGCTCCGGACAGGGGTACACCGGGGAGCTGTTTTTT
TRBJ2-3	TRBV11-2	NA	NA	CASSLGIGVSTDTQYF	TGTGCCAGCAGCTTAGGTATCGGGGTTAGCACAGATACGCAGTATTTT
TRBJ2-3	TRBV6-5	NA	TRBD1	CASTPQGASADTQYF	TGTGCCAGCACTCCACAGGGGGCTAGTGCAGATACGCAGTATTTT
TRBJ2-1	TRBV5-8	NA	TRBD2	CASRYAGLAGGYSYNEQFF	TGTGCCAGCAGATATGCGGGACTAGCGGGGGGGTACTCCTACAATGAGCAGTTCTTC
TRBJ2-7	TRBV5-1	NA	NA	CASSGPPSSYEQYF	TGCGCCAGCAGCGGCCCGCCATCCTCCTACGAGCAGTACTTC
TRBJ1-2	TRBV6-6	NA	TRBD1	CASSYVGTVNYGYTF	TGTGCCAGCAGTTACGTGGGGACAGTGAACTATGGCTACACCTTC
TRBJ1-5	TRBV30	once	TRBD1	CAWRPPLGTGQNQPQHF	TGTGCCTGGAGACCCCCCCTAGGGACAGGCCAAAATCAGCCCCAGCATTTT
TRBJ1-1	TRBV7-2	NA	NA	CASSPQELGNTEAFF	TGTGCCAGCAGCCCCCAGGAATTAGGGAACACTGAAGCTTTCTTT
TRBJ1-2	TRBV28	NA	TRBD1	CASSFAGDRVGYTF	TGTGCCAGCAGTTTCGCGGGGGACAGGGTCGGCTACACCTTC
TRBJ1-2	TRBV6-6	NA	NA	CASSYSDSSYGYTF	TGTGCCAGCAGTTACTCGGACTCGTCCTATGGCTACACCTTC
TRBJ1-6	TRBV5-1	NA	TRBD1	CASSIQGESYNSPLHF	TGCGCCAGCAGCATACAGGGGGAATCCTATAATTCACCCCTCCACTTT
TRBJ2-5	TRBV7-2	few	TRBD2	CASTPGLAGGPEETQYF	TGTGCCAGCACCCCGGGACTAGCGGGGGGGCCGGAAGAGACCCAGTACTTC
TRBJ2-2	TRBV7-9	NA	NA	CASSLVEANTGELFF	TGTGCCAGCAGCTTAGTTGAGGCGAACACCGGGGAGCTGTTTTTT
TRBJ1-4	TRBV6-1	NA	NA	CASRVTPATNEKLFF	TGTGCCAGCCGAGTCACCCCTGCAACTAATGAAAAACTGTTTTTT
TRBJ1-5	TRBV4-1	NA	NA	CASSLRGGSNQPQHF	TGCGCCAGCAGCCTAAGGGGGGGTAGCAATCAGCCCCAGCATTTT
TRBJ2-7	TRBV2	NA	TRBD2	CASKKVRGDPYEQYF	TGTGCCAGCAAAAAGGTCCGGGGGGATCCCTACGAGCAGTACTTC
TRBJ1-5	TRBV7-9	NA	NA	CASRRDGNDQPQHF	TGTGCCAGCAGGAGAGACGGGAACGATCAGCCCCAGCATTTT
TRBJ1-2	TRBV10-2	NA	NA	CASMEPNYGYTF	TGCGCCAGCATGGAGCCTAACTATGGCTACACCTTC
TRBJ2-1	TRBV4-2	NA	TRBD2	CASSQLGAGVSSYNEQFF	TGTGCCAGCAGCCAACTCGGAGCGGGGGTGAGCTCCTACAATGAGCAGTTCTTC
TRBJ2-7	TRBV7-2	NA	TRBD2	CASSSPAGGPPYEQYF	TGTGCCAGCAGCTCACCGGCGGGGGGCCCCCCCTACGAGCAGTACTTC
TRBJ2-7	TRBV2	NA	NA	CASISDRAPYEQYF	TGTGCCAGCATCTCGGACAGAGCTCCCTACGAGCAGTACTTC
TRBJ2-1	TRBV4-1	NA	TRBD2	CASSRGLAGGPYNEQFF	TGCGCCAGCAGCCGAGGACTAGCGGGGGGGCCTTACAATGAGCAGTTCTTC
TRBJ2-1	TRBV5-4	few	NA	CASSLDTITSYNEQFF	TGTGCCAGCAGTTTGGACACCATAACCTCCTACAATGAGCAGTTCTTC
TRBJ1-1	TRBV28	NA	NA	CASSLLSQRKFSATEAFF	TGTGCCAGCAGTTTATTGTCCCAGCGAAAATTTAGCGCCACTGAAGCTTTCTTT
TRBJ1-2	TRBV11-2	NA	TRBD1	CASSLVVGQGLFGYTF	TGTGCCAGCAGCTTAGTTGTGGGACAGGGGTTATTTGGCTACACCTTC
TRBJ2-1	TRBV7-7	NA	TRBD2	CASSSAGGAPNEQFF	TGTGCTAGCAGCTCGGCGGGGGGGGCCCCAAATGAGCAGTTCTTC
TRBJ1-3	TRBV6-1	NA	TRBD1	CASSEYDRGHTIYF	TGTGCCAGCAGTGAATATGACAGGGGGCACACCATATATTTT
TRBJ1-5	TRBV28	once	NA	CASSLALTGIQPQHF	TGTGCCAGCAGCCTGGCCCTAACAGGGATCCAGCCCCAGCATTTT
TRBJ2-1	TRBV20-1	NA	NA	CSARQLFWQFF	TGCAGTGCTCGACAGTTATTTTGGCAGTTCTTC
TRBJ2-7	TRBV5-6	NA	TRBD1	CASSLFDRANSYEQYF	TGTGCCAGCAGCTTGTTCGACAGGGCGAACTCCTACGAGCAGTACTTC
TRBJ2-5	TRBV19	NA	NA	CASSMEANLETQYF	TGTGCCAGTAGTATGGAGGCCAACTTAGAGACCCAGTACTTC
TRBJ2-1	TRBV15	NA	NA	CATSRVSRGGEQFF	TGTGCCACCAGCAGAGTGAGTAGGGGCGGTGAGCAGTTCTTC
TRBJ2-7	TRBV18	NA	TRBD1	CASSPGDRGFEQYF	TGTGCCAGCTCACCCGGGGACAGGGGGTTCGAGCAGTACTTC
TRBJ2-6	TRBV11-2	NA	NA	CASSLSTSSGANVLTF	TGTGCCAGCAGCCTCAGCACTAGTTCTGGGGCCAACGTCCTGACTTTC
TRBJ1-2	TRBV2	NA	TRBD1	CASSVGQGINYGYTF	TGTGCCAGCAGTGTTGGACAGGGGATAAACTATGGCTACACCTTC
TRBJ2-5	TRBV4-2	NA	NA	CASSQDSDSWYQETQYF	TGTGCCAGCAGCCAAGATTCGGACTCCTGGTACCAAGAGACCCAGTACTTC
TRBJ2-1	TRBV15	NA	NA	CATSRERENNEQFF	TGTGCCACCAGCAGAGAGAGGGAGAACAATGAGCAGTTCTTC
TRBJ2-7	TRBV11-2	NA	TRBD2	CASSRTSGGPHEQYF	TGTGCCAGCAGCCGAACTAGCGGGGGGCCCCACGAGCAGTACTTC
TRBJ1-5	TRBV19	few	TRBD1	CASSDGQGAHQPQHF	TGTGCCAGTAGTGATGGACAGGGGGCCCATCAGCCCCAGCATTTT
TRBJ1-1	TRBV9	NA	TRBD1	CASSVKVGQITEAFF	TGTGCCAGCAGCGTAAAGGTGGGACAGATCACTGAAGCTTTCTTT
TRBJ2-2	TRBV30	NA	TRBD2	CAWSVIGRGGWYTGELFF	TGTGCCTGGAGTGTAATCGGACGGGGGGGGTGGTACACCGGGGAGCTGTTTTTT